These 27 T cell receptor beta chains originate from one sample sequenced in a study of cytomegalovirus exposure and HLA in healthy donors. The study ran its PCR with 60 Vbeta and 13 Jbeta primers. TCRdb's copy holds only in-frame clones and misses some; the assay was immunoSEQ multiplex PCR. The sample holds about 96,000 clones, roughly 79% seen once. The specimen sequenced was PBMCs. The receptors stem from a female donor in good health and CMV-seropositive.

This clone appeared a few times. The chain has TRBV5-1 and TRBJ2-1, with 8 bases matching TRBD2. Trimming took 2 bases from V and 3 from J; bases not matched to a gene: 7. This CDR3 comprises 16 residues. CDR1 is SGHRS and CDR2 is YFSETQ in the germline V gene. Here the CDR3 reads CASSLLAAGNYNEQFF. CDR3 DNA sequence: TGCGCCAGCAGCTTACTAGCGGCGGGAAACTACAATGAGCAGTTCTTC.

This clone was seen a handful of times. This rearrangement joins TRBV28 to TRBJ1-1, with unresolved D. The V and J ends lost 7 bases and 3 bases respectively, with 9 bases between them. The CDR3 consists of 12 residues. Germline CDR1 and CDR2: MDHEN and SYDVKM. The CDR3 nucleotides read TGTGCCAGCATGGGCCGCCACACTGAAGCTTTCTTT. Its translation is CASMGRHTEAFF.

This chain joins TRBV28 and TRBJ2-5, with a weak D call TRBD1 (5 bases). V shed 4 bases and J shed 0 bases, with 9 bases lying between them. This CDR3 has 14 residues. Germline V gene lookup returns CDR1 MDHEN and CDR2 SYDVKM. The CDR3 bases are TGTGCCAGCAGTTATACCAGGGACCAAGAGACCCAGTACTTC. This sequence encodes CASSYTRDQETQYF.

About this clone itself: This specimen includes other DNA sequences encoding the same CDR3. The chain is built from TRBV9 and TRBJ2-5; D possibly corresponds to TRBD2 (7 bases). CDR1 SGDLS and CDR2 YYNGEE come from the germline V gene. V was trimmed by 2 bases and J by 5 bases, leaving 13 bases between them. The length of the CDR3 is 14 residues. The CDR3 bases are TGTGCCAGCAGCGTTACGGGGGGCATCGAGACCCAGTACTTC. Translating gives CASSVTGGIETQYF. Filled out from reference TRBV9 and TRBJ2-5, the complete variable domain reads DSGVTQTPKHLITATGQRVTLRCSPRSGDLSVYWYQQSLDQGLQFLIQYYNGEERAKGNILERFSAQQFPDLHSELNLSSLELGDSALYFCASSVTGGIETQYFGPGTRLLVL.

The chain combines TRBV7-9 with TRBJ2-2; 11 nucleotides line up with TRBD2. This CDR3 has 19 amino acids. Germline assignment: CDR1 SEHNR and CDR2 FQNEAQ (reference sequence). V was clipped by 0 bases and J by 0 bases; unmatched bases: 6. CDR3 in amino acids: CASSLAALAGGSNTGELFF. The CDR3, as DNA: TGTGCCAGCAGCTTAGCAGCCCTAGCGGGAGGTTCGAACACCGGGGAGCTGTTTTTT.

The chain combines TRBV18 with TRBJ2-2; a weak D match, TRBD1 (6 bases). The CDR3 contains 14 residues. Trimming took 2 bases from V and 4 from J, leaving 8 bases between them. CDR1 KGHSH and CDR2 LQKENI come from the germline V gene. CDR3 amino acids: CASSPSTGTGELFF. Written as DNA, the CDR3 is TGTGCCAGCTCACCATCGACAGGCACCGGGGAGCTGTTTTTT.

This clone was picked up a small number of times. V is TRBV15 and J is TRBJ1-2; perhaps TRBD1 as D (5 bases). V lost 3 bases and J 6 bases, leaving 14 bases between the germline ends. The CDR3 extends over 14 amino acids. Germline V gives CDR1 LNHNV, CDR2 YYDKDF (reference sequence). CDR3 DNA: TGTGCCACCAGCAGGGGTGCAGGGAAAGATGGCTACACCTTC. As protein: CATSRGAGKDGYTF.

The chain's CDR3 is CASSLDGINYGYTF. The DNA for the CDR3 is TGTGCCAGCAGCTTAGATGGCATAAACTATGGCTACACCTTC. The chain couples TRBV11-2 to TRBJ1-2, with D hard to call. Germline values: CDR1 SGHAT, CDR2 FQNNGV. This CDR3 has 14 residues. V was pared by 0 bases and J by 2 bases, with 7 bases between.

J is TRBJ1-3 and V is TRBV9; tentatively, D is TRBD1 (5 bases). CDR1 and CDR2 (germline): SGDLS, YYNGEE. V gave up 4 bases and J gave up 0 bases, with 17 bases separating them. The CDR3 runs 17 residues. CDR3 nucleotide sequence: TGTGCCAGCAGCCCGCGGGGCACTCGTTTCTCTGGAAACACCATATATTTT. It specifies CASSPRGTRFSGNTIYF.

This clone was recorded a few times. The genes are TRBV28 and TRBJ2-3, with 10 bases that match TRBD2. Trimming took 4 bases from V and 5 from J; bases not matched to a gene: 3. CDR1 is MDHEN, CDR2 SYDVKM, per germline. There are 14 residues in the CDR3. CDR3 residues: CASSSLAGQDTQYF. The CDR3 DNA reads TGTGCCAGCAGTTCACTAGCGGGGCAAGATACGCAGTATTTT.

The J gene is TRBJ2-1, the V gene TRBV29-1; no firm D call. The CDR3 is made up of 12 amino acids. The germline V and J ends were trimmed by 0 bases and 10 bases, with 10 bases remaining between them. Germline V gene data show CDR1 as SQVTM and CDR2 as ANQGSEA. The CDR3 DNA sequence: TGCAGCGTTGAAGATTTTAGAGTAGAGCAGTTCTTC. Translating it yields CSVEDFRVEQFF.

This clone was found a few times. The chain links TRBV5-1 to TRBJ2-2; D not certain. CDR3 size: 14 residues. Germline V gene data show CDR1 as SGHRS and CDR2 as YFSETQ. Trimming stripped 0 bases from V and 4 bases from J, with 7 bases between. In DNA, the CDR3 is TGCGCCAGCAGCTTGGGACATTCCACCGGGGAGCTGTTTTTT. It yields the protein CASSLGHSTGELFF.

V gene TRBV19 combines with J gene TRBJ1-2, with D perhaps matching TRBD1 (6 bases). Trimming shortened V by 3 bases and J by 2 bases, and 7 bases separated the two germline ends. This CDR3 has 13 residues. Germline values: CDR1 LNHDA, CDR2 SQIVND (reference sequence). The CDR3 loop reads CASSMQGNYGYTF. CDR3 in DNA: TGTGCCAGTAGTATGCAGGGGAACTATGGCTACACCTTC.

The chain recombines TRBV7-9 with TRBJ2-5, with a possible D match to TRBD1 (6 bases). The germline gives CDR1 SEHNR, CDR2 FQNEAQ (reference sequence). This CDR3 is 14 amino acids long. V lost 3 bases to trimming and J lost 2 bases, with 10 bases between them. DNA for the CDR3: TGTGCCAGCAGCTTTGGACAGCTACAAGAGACCCAGTACTTC. As protein: CASSFGQLQETQYF.

A few counts support this clone. This chain joins TRBV19 and TRBJ2-7; a possible D gene is TRBD1 (6 bases). Germline V gene sequence: CDR1 LNHDA, CDR2 SQIVND (reference sequence). Trimming took off 5 bases at V and 3 bases at J, with 11 bases between the two ends. The CDR3 is 13 residues long. The DNA for the CDR3 is TGTGCCAGTAGTCCCCGCAGGGGCTACGAGCAGTACTTC. It specifies CASSPRRGYEQYF.

Here the CDR3 DNA reads TGCGCCAGCAGCCTCCAATCTAGCGGGGCCACCGGGGAGCTGTTTTTT. It codes for CASSLQSSGATGELFF. The chain employs TRBV5-1 and TRBJ2-2, with 9 bases fitting TRBD2. CDR1 is SGHRS and CDR2 is YFSETQ in the germline V gene. This CDR3 is 16 amino acids long. The trim removed 4 bases at V and 4 bases at J, leaving 8 bases unmatched.

The chain has TRBV5-4 and TRBJ1-2; TRBD1 matches 8 bases. V lost 3 bases, J lost 7 bases, and 8 bases stayed unmatched. Germline V gene data show CDR1 as SGHNT and CDR2 as YYREEE (reference sequence). This CDR3 comprises 14 residues. The CDR3 DNA reads TGTGCCAGCAGCTCCGGACAGGGTAGAGGTGGCTACACCTTC. Its protein is CASSSGQGRGGYTF.

The genes are TRBV4-3 and TRBJ2-1, with 7 bases fitting TRBD2. Germline CDR1 and CDR2: LGHNA and YSLEER. The CDR3 spans 15 residues. Losses at the gene ends were 2 bases for V and 3 bases for J; bases not matched to a gene: 4. CDR3 nucleotides: TGCGCCAGCAGCCAAAACCGGGACTACTACAATGAGCAGTTCTTC. Its protein product is CASSQNRDYYNEQFF.

This chain joins TRBV7-8 and TRBJ1-1; D perhaps matches TRBD1 (5 bases). Germline-derived CDR1 and CDR2 are SGHVS and FQNEAQ. V lost 3 bases, J lost 6 bases, and 11 bases lay in between. This CDR3 comprises 13 residues. The DNA of the CDR3 is TGTGCCAGCAGCTTCGGGGGGGTCTCTGAAGCTTTCTTT. This sequence encodes CASSFGGVSEAFF.

The V call is TRBV7-6, the J call TRBJ1-1; TRBD1 aligns across 8 bases. The trim removed 5 bases at V and 1 base at J, leaving 6 bases unmatched. The CDR3 runs to 15 residues. The V gene's germline CDR1 is SGHVS and CDR2 FNYEAQ. The CDR3 sequence is CASSALGTGNTEAFF. The CDR3 DNA sequence: TGTGCCAGCAGCGCCCTGGGGACAGGGAACACTGAAGCTTTCTTT.

The rearrangement joins TRBV30 to TRBJ1-1; D is unclear. Per germline, CDR1 GTSNPN and CDR2 SVGIG (reference sequence). The CDR3 is 14 amino acids. With 3 bases removed from V and 5 bases from J, the gap between germline ends came to 16 bases. CDR3 protein: CAWSPLSGWTEAFF. The CDR3 DNA reads as TGTGCCTGGAGCCCCCTGTCAGGCTGGACTGAAGCTTTCTTT.

The chain recombines TRBV6-5 with TRBJ2-6; TRBD1 is a possible D gene (5 bases). This CDR3 spans 15 amino acids. Germline V gene sequence: CDR1 MNHEY, CDR2 SVGAGI. Trimming left V 2 bases short and J 3 bases short, with 8 bases between. The CDR3 DNA is TGTGCCAGCAGTTACACCAGGGTTGGGGCCAACGTCCTGACTTTC. It translates to CASSYTRVGANVLTF.

Turning to this clone: Because the CDR3 is missing its conserved closing phenylalanine or tryptophan, this is likely a read error. Because the CDR3's place on the DNA is in doubt, the DNA is left out and the CDR3 is given as listed by TCRdb. V is TRBV20-1 and J is TRBJ1-1. Germline assignment: CDR1 DFQATT and CDR2 SNEGSKA (reference sequence). The CDR3 numbers 8 amino acids, ends counted. The CDR3 sequence: CSASSHLV.

The chain joins TRBV6-1 to TRBJ2-6; TRBD1 is a possible D gene (6 bases). This CDR3 contains 16 residues. The ends were cut back, 4 bases at V and 0 bases at J, with 10 bases in the middle. Germline V gives CDR1 MNHNS, CDR2 SASEGT. In DNA form, the CDR3 reads TGTGCCAGCAGTGCTGGACAGCCCTCTGGGGCCAACGTCCTGACTTTC. Translation gives CASSAGQPSGANVLTF.

V gene TRBV19 combines with J gene TRBJ1-2, with a possible D match to TRBD1 (5 bases). The CDR3 length is 12 residues. Trimming left V 8 bases short and J 4 bases short, with 11 bases between. CDR1 LNHDA and CDR2 SQIVND come from the germline V gene (reference sequence). The CDR3 nucleotides are TGTGCCAGTTTACAGGCCACCTATGGCTACACCTTC. Its protein product is CASLQATYGYTF.

This clone was seen a handful of times. The chain carries TRBV5-6 and TRBJ2-7; 8 bases agree with TRBD2. This CDR3 spans 15 amino acids. The trim removed 3 bases at V and 4 bases at J, leaving 9 bases unmatched. The germline V gene encodes CDR1 SGHDT and CDR2 YYEEEE. The CDR3 sequence: CASSSPGLGAYEQYF. The CDR3 bases are TGTGCCAGCAGCTCGCCGGGACTAGGAGCTTACGAGCAGTACTTC.

V is TRBV9 and J is TRBJ2-6; 7 bases align to TRBD1. CDR1 and CDR2 (germline): SGDLS, YYNGEE. There are 15 residues in the CDR3. After removal of 3 bases from V and 4 bases from J, the junction contained 4 bases not matched to a gene. The CDR3 bases are TGTGCCAGCAGCGGACAGGGATCAGGGGCCAACGTCCTGACTTTC. It codes for CASSGQGSGANVLTF.